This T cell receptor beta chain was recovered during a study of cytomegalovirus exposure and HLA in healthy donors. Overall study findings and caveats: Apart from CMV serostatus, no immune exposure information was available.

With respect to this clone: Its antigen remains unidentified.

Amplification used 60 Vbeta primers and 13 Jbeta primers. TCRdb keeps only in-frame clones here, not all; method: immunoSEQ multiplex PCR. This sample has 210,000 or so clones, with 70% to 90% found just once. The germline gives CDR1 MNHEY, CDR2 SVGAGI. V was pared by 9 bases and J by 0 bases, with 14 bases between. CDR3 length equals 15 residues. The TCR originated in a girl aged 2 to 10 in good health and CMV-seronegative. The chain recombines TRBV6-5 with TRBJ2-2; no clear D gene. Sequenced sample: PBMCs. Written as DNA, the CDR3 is TGTGCCAGTAGCCCCTCGGCAGCGAACACCGGGGAGCTGTTTTTT. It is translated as CASSPSAANTGELFF.